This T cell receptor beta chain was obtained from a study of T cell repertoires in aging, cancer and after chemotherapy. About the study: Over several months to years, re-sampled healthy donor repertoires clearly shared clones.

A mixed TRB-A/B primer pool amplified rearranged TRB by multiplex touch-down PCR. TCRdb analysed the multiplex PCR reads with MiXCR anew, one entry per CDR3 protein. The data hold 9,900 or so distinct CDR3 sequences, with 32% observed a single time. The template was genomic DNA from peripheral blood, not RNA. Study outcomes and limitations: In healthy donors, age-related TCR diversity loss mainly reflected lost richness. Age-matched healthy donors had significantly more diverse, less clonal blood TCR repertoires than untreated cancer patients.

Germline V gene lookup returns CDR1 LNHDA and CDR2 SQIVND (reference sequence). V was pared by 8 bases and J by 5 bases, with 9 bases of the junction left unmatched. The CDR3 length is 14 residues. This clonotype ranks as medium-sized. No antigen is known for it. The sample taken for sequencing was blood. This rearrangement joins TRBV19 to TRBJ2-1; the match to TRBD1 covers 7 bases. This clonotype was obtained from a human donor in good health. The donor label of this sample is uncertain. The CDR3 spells CASGDSVLHNEQFF. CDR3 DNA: TGTGCCAGTGGGGACAGTGTCCTCCACAATGAGCAGTTCTTC. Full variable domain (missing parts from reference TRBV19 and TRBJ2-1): DGGITQSPKYLFRKEGQNVTLSCEQNLNHDAMYWYRQDPGQGLRLIYYSQIVNDFQKGDIAEGYSVSREKKESFPLTVTSAQKNPTAFYLCASGDSVLHNEQFFGPGTRLTVL.